The sequence of this T cell receptor beta chain was determined in a study of T cells in Graves' hyperthyroidism and ophthalmopathy. In its sample, this clonotype was seen a few times. The target antigen is unknown. Germline V lookup: CDR1 SGHVS, CDR2 FNYEAQ. The CDR3 is 13 amino acids. The V end lost 5 bases, the J end lost 7 bases, and 15 bases lay between the germline ends. General observations from the study: Most expanded thyroid clonotypes above 0.001 recurred in blood.

Authors of the study amplified TCR beta CDR3 regions from RNA transcripts. RT-PCR in the first round (using the HTBI primer set) targeted the TCR CDR3. TCRdb re-called the multiplex PCR reads through MiXCR, storing one row per CDR3 protein. The sample lists hundreds of thousands of distinct CDR3 sequences; 46% were seen once. The V and J genes are TRBV7-6 and TRBJ2-7, with D tentatively TRBD2 (6 bases). Specimen: peripheral blood or thyroid tissue (not recorded which). The TCR was taken from a woman between 18 and 30 years old with Graves' hyperthyroidism. The CDR3 DNA sequence: TGTGCCAGCAGCAGGACTCCGGCGGGGGAGCAGTACTTC. Amino acid sequence: CASSRTPAGEQYF. The whole variable domain, filled in from reference TRBV7-6 and TRBJ2-7, reads GAGVSQSPRYKVTKRGQDVALRCDPISGHVSLYWYRQALGQGPEFLTYFNYEAQQDKSGLPNDRFSAERPEGSISTLTIQRTEQRDSAMYRCASSRTPAGEQYFGPGTRLTVT.